A selection of T cell receptor beta chains follows, all from one sample in a study of blood T cell repertoires in COVID-19. Assay: immunoSEQ multiplex PCR; the TCRdb copy retains only in-frame clones and omits some. Among 250,000 to 300,000 clones listed, roughly 79% were seen once. The sample taken for sequencing was peripheral blood. Source of these receptors: a woman aged 55-70 years with active or convalescent COVID-19. Each CDR3 is given with its conserved first and last residue. The D gene is left open where the match is weak. Size values are once, few and many counts, or a class for expanded clones, and some rows have none.

J gene: TRBJ2-5; clone size: -; V gene: TRBV27; D gene: TRBD1; CDR3 protein: CASSLQGAWETQYF; CDR3 DNA: TGTGCCAGCAGTTTACAGGGGGCTTGGGAGACCCAGTACTTC
J gene: TRBJ1-1; clone size: -; V gene: TRBV3-1/TRBV3-2; D gene: -; CDR3 protein: CASRNRHNTEAFF; CDR3 DNA: TGTGCCAGCAGGAACAGGCACAACACTGAAGCTTTCTTT
J gene: TRBJ2-7; clone size: few; V gene: TRBV19; D gene: -; CDR3 protein: CASGADGSSYEQYF; CDR3 DNA: TGTGCCAGTGGAGCGGACGGCAGCTCCTACGAGCAGTACTTC
J gene: TRBJ2-1; clone size: -; V gene: TRBV5-1; D gene: -; CDR3 protein: CASSLLRGYNEQFF; CDR3 DNA: TGCGCCAGCAGCTTGCTACGGGGTTACAATGAGCAGTTCTTC
J gene: TRBJ2-5; clone size: -; V gene: TRBV7-9; D gene: TRBD2; CDR3 protein: CASSLLAGGQETQYF; CDR3 DNA: TGTGCCAGCAGCTTGCTAGCGGGGGGCCAAGAGACCCAGTACTTC
J gene: TRBJ2-2; clone size: few; V gene: TRBV4-1; D gene: -; CDR3 protein: CASSQGSGFTGELFF; CDR3 DNA: TGCGCCAGCAGCCAAGGCTCCGGGTTCACCGGGGAGCTGTTTTTT
J gene: TRBJ2-3; clone size: -; V gene: TRBV15; D gene: TRBD1; CDR3 protein: CATSRTGGRQDTDTQYF; CDR3 DNA: TGTGCCACCAGTCGGACAGGGGGCCGTCAGGACACAGATACGCAGTATTTT
J gene: TRBJ1-4; clone size: -; V gene: TRBV19; D gene: -; CDR3 protein: CASSPRARGNEKLFF; CDR3 DNA: TGTGCCAGTAGTCCCCGTGCCAGGGGAAATGAAAAACTGTTTTTT
J gene: TRBJ2-3; clone size: -; V gene: TRBV2; D gene: -; CDR3 protein: CASRHRLSSSTDTQYF; CDR3 DNA: TGTGCCAGCAGGCACCGACTATCATCTAGCACAGATACGCAGTATTTT
J gene: TRBJ2-3; clone size: -; V gene: TRBV27; D gene: TRBD2; CDR3 protein: CASSFGAGGTDTQYF; CDR3 DNA: TGTGCCAGCAGTTTTGGAGCGGGGGGAACAGATACGCAGTATTTT
J gene: TRBJ1-2; clone size: -; V gene: TRBV10-3; D gene: TRBD1; CDR3 protein: CAISTGANYGYTF; CDR3 DNA: TGTGCCATCAGTACAGGGGCTAACTATGGCTACACCTTC
J gene: TRBJ1-6; clone size: -; V gene: TRBV2; D gene: TRBD1; CDR3 protein: CASSSGTGNSPLHF; CDR3 DNA: TGTGCCAGCAGCTCCGGGACAGGGAATTCACCCCTCCACTTT
J gene: TRBJ2-5; clone size: -; V gene: TRBV6-5; D gene: TRBD2; CDR3 protein: CASSYSGGRQETQYF; CDR3 DNA: TGTGCCAGCAGTTACTCCGGCGGGAGACAAGAGACCCAGTACTTC
J gene: TRBJ2-2; clone size: -; V gene: TRBV10-1; D gene: -; CDR3 protein: CASSESIRGSRELFF; CDR3 DNA: TGCGCCAGCAGTGAGTCGATCCGGGGGTCGCGGGAGCTGTTTTTT
J gene: TRBJ2-7; clone size: few; V gene: TRBV7-2; D gene: -; CDR3 protein: CASSLDYPSSYEQYF; CDR3 DNA: TGTGCCAGCAGCTTAGACTACCCGAGCTCCTACGAGCAGTACTTC
J gene: TRBJ1-1; clone size: -; V gene: TRBV4-2; D gene: TRBD1; CDR3 protein: CASSQNRGLNTEAFF; CDR3 DNA: TGTGCCAGCAGCCAGAACAGGGGGTTGAACACTGAAGCTTTCTTT
J gene: TRBJ2-3; clone size: -; V gene: TRBV7-2; D gene: TRBD2; CDR3 protein: CASSGRLAGLRDTQYF; CDR3 DNA: TGTGCCAGCAGCGGAAGACTAGCTGGGTTAAGAGATACGCAGTATTTT
J gene: TRBJ2-3; clone size: -; V gene: TRBV6-4; D gene: -; CDR3 protein: CASSDSAGYATQYF; CDR3 DNA: TGTGCCAGCAGTGACTCGGCAGGGTATGCTACGCAGTATTTT
J gene: TRBJ2-7; clone size: -; V gene: TRBV6-1; D gene: TRBD1; CDR3 protein: CASSEQWDRGTTCF; CDR3 DNA: TGTGCCAGCAGTGAACAATGGGACAGGGGGACCACCTGCTTC
J gene: TRBJ1-2; clone size: -; V gene: TRBV2; D gene: -; CDR3 protein: CASTRQGQDNYGYTF; CDR3 DNA: TGTGCCAGCACCCGTCAGGGGCAGGACAACTATGGCTACACCTTC
J gene: TRBJ2-1; clone size: -; V gene: TRBV11-1; D gene: -; CDR3 protein: CASSLRAGVGNEQFF; CDR3 DNA: TGTGCCAGCAGCTTGCGGGCAGGGGTAGGCAATGAGCAGTTCTTC
J gene: TRBJ2-5; clone size: -; V gene: TRBV4-3; D gene: TRBD2; CDR3 protein: CASSQELRLAGEYQETQYF; CDR3 DNA: TGCGCCAGCAGCCAAGAGCTGCGCCTAGCGGGGGAGTACCAAGAGACCCAGTACTTC
J gene: TRBJ1-4; clone size: -; V gene: TRBV6-5; D gene: TRBD1; CDR3 protein: CASTKTGTEDEKLFF; CDR3 DNA: TGTGCCAGCACAAAAACCGGGACAGAAGATGAAAAACTGTTTTTT
J gene: TRBJ1-6; clone size: -; V gene: TRBV6-4; D gene: -; CDR3 protein: CASSDACHVIRGKSPLHF; CDR3 DNA: TGTGCCAGCAGTGACGCATGCCATGTGATAAGGGGAAAATCACCCCTCCACTTT
J gene: TRBJ2-5; clone size: -; V gene: TRBV12-3/TRBV12-4; D gene: -; CDR3 protein: CASRQQETQYF; CDR3 DNA: TGTGCCAGCAGACAGCAAGAGACCCAGTACTTC
J gene: TRBJ2-7; clone size: -; V gene: TRBV5-1; D gene: TRBD1; CDR3 protein: CASSLLRDREYEQYF; CDR3 DNA: TGCGCCAGCAGCTTACTACGGGACAGGGAGTACGAGCAGTACTTC
J gene: TRBJ2-5; clone size: once; V gene: TRBV3-1/TRBV3-2; D gene: -; CDR3 protein: CASSQVVVQRARETQYF; CDR3 DNA: TGTGCCAGCAGCCAAGTAGTTGTACAGCGGGCAAGAGAGACCCAGTACTTC
J gene: TRBJ2-1; clone size: -; V gene: TRBV27; D gene: TRBD2; CDR3 protein: CASSVGLAIYNEQFF; CDR3 DNA: TGTGCCAGCAGTGTGGGACTAGCGATTTACAATGAGCAGTTCTTC
J gene: TRBJ1-5; clone size: -; V gene: TRBV2; D gene: -; CDR3 protein: CASKLGSRNQPQHF; CDR3 DNA: TGTGCCAGCAAGCTAGGGAGCCGCAATCAGCCCCAGCATTTT
J gene: TRBJ1-1; clone size: -; V gene: TRBV25-1; D gene: TRBD1; CDR3 protein: CASIRTGASSEAFF; CDR3 DNA: TGTGCCAGCATCAGAACAGGGGCTTCGTCTGAAGCTTTCTTT
J gene: TRBJ2-3; clone size: -; V gene: TRBV2; D gene: -; CDR3 protein: CASSVLLSGDYTQYF; CDR3 DNA: TGTGCCAGCAGTGTTCTACTGTCGGGGGATTATACGCAGTATTTT